This T cell receptor beta chain is drawn from a study of T cells after yellow fever vaccination. This clonotype has at least ten counts. TCRdb used MiXCR to reprocess the 5' RACE reads, holding one entry per CDR3 protein. The data show 120,000 or so distinct CDR3 sequences, 7.2% seen once. V was shortened by 8 bases and J by 11 bases, with 24 bases between the two germline ends. The CDR3 totals 14 residues. Germline V lookup: CDR1 SNHLY, CDR2 FYNNEI. The chain employs TRBV2 and TRBJ1-1; weak D call: TRBD1 (5 bases). Sequenced here: CD4+ T cells sorted from PBMCs, sampled 45 days after the first yellow fever vaccination. The clonotype comes from a young man who received the YFV17D yellow fever vaccine. In DNA form, the CDR3 reads TGTGCCAGCGCTCTTCCGGGACGCCTGGTCCGGGCTTTCTTT. Protein: CASALPGRLVRAFF. Supplemented by reference TRBV2 and TRBJ1-1, the full variable domain reads EPEVTQTPSHQVTQMGQEVILRCVPISNHLYFYWYRQILGQKVEFLVSFYNNEISEKSEIFDDQFSVERPDGSNFTLKIRSTKLEDSAMYFCASALPGRLVRAFFGQGTRLTVV.